These 15 T cell receptor beta chains were all obtained from the same sample, sequenced in a study of T cell repertoires in cytomegalovirus infection. Using its own MiXCR run on the reads, TCRdb lists one record per CDR3 protein. Among over 100,000 distinct CDR3 sequences listed, 9.5% to 13% were seen once. Their target antigens are unknown. Sequences were obtained from PBMCs, sequenced either directly or after in vitro stimulation (not recorded which). These receptors were collected from a human donor in good health (CMV status not recorded). Some clones in this sample may be carry-over from other donors' samples.

The V call is TRBV6-5, the J call TRBJ2-3; D may be TRBD2 (6 bases). The CDR3 has 17 amino acids. Germline V CDR1 and CDR2: MNHEY, SVGAGI. With 2 bases removed from V and 6 bases from J, the gap between germline ends came to 21 bases. CDR3 in amino acids: CASSYTVPGDSGDTQYF. For the CDR3, the DNA is TGTGCCAGCAGTTACACGGTCCCGGGGGATTCTGGGGATACGCAGTATTTT.

There are many counts of this clonotype. This rearrangement joins TRBV7-8 to TRBJ2-7; D remains unclear. Per germline, CDR1 SGHVS and CDR2 FQNEAQ. The CDR3 loop spans 14 amino acids. Between the trimmed V and J ends, which lost 1 base and 5 bases, there was a span of 12 bases. CDR3 protein: CASSLVQTSHEQYV. The CDR3 bases are TGTGCCAGCAGCTTAGTGCAGACTTCCCACGAGCAGTACGTC.

This clonotype has only one observation. The rearrangement uses TRBV7-6 and TRBJ2-3; D is perhaps TRBD2 (7 bases). The CDR3 is 16 residues long. Germline V gene lookup returns CDR1 SGHVS and CDR2 FNYEAQ. Trimming removed 1 base from V and 0 bases from J, with 11 bases in between. In DNA, the CDR3 is TGTGCCAGCAGCTTAGGGCGGGGGCAGAGCACAGATACGCAGTATTTT. As protein: CASSLGRGQSTDTQYF.

This clonotype showed up many times. The chain employs TRBV7-9 and TRBJ1-5; D is undetermined. Between the trimmed V and J ends, which lost 3 bases and 5 bases, there was a span of 8 bases. The length of the CDR3 is 13 residues. CDR1 and CDR2 (germline): SEHNR, FQNEAQ (reference sequence). CDR3 nucleotide sequence: TGTGCCAGCAGCTTCTCAGAGGATCAGCCCCAGCATTTT. Translated: CASSFSEDQPQHF.

The table lists this clonotype with many counts. The chain links TRBV7-2 to TRBJ2-2, with no clear D. The germline V gene has CDR1 SGHTA and CDR2 FQGNSA. This CDR3 has 15 amino acids. V was cut by 2 bases and J by 7 bases, with 14 bases left in between. CDR3: CASSLFLVVGGELFF. As DNA, the CDR3 is TGTGCCAGCAGCTTATTTCTAGTAGTGGGCGGGGAGCTGTTTTTT.

Many counts were recorded for this clonotype. The chain links TRBV7-2 to TRBJ2-7, with D possibly matching TRBD1 (6 bases). Germline V lookup: CDR1 SGHTA, CDR2 FQGNSA. Trimming stripped 1 base from V and 2 bases from J, with 12 bases between. The CDR3 loop spans 15 amino acids. The CDR3 reads CASSLVQGLPYEQYF. The CDR3 DNA follows: TGTGCCAGCAGCTTAGTGCAGGGGCTCCCCTACGAGCAGTACTTC.

Many counts were recorded for this clonotype. The J gene is TRBJ2-5, the V gene TRBV10-3; TRBD2 matches at 8 bases. V dropped 5 bases and J dropped 3; count of bases not matched to a gene: 8. The CDR3 contains 15 residues. In germline, CDR1 is ENHRY, CDR2 SYGVKD. The CDR3 sequence is CAISPSGRGEETQYF. The CDR3 DNA reads TGTGCCATCAGTCCAAGCGGGAGAGGTGAAGAGACCCAGTACTTC.

Ten or more counts support this clonotype. The chain recombines TRBV12-3 or TRBV12-4 with TRBJ2-1, with 8 bases identical to TRBD1. V trimming: 6 bases; J trimming: 7 bases; junction bases outside the gene matches: 8. The CDR3 spans 14 residues. The CDR3 reads CASSLGRGRNEQFF. The CDR3 DNA reads as TGTGCCAGCAGCCTGGGCAGGGGGCGGAATGAGCAGTTCTTC.

The chain employs TRBV20-1 and TRBJ1-3; the match to TRBD1 covers 7 bases. J gave up 4 bases and V 5 bases, and 5 bases lay outside the gene matches. Germline CDR1 and CDR2: DFQATT and SNEGSKA (reference sequence). The CDR3 totals 13 residues. CDR3 sequence: CSAEGARGNTIYF. CDR3 DNA sequence: TGCAGTGCTGAGGGGGCGAGAGGAAACACCATATATTTT.

This clonotype was counted many times. This sequence joins TRBV20-1 and TRBJ2-5, with D uncertain. CDR3 size: 15 residues. Germline CDR1 DFQATT, CDR2 SNEGSKA (reference sequence). Deletions cut 0 bases from V and 1 base from J, with 12 bases between. DNA for the CDR3: TGCAGTGCTAGAGATGCGGTAGGGTTCCAAGAGACCCAGTACTTC. It translates to CSARDAVGFQETQYF.

This clonotype was found a few times. The chain employs TRBV10-3 and TRBJ1-5; 7 bases agree with TRBD1. The ends lost 6 bases at V and 3 bases at J; junction bases unmatched: 8. The germline V gene has CDR1 ENHRY and CDR2 SYGVKD. The CDR3 contains 15 residues. The CDR3 region is CAISDGQAYNQPQHF. CDR3 DNA: TGTGCCATCAGCGACGGACAGGCATACAATCAGCCCCAGCATTTT.

With regard to this clonotype: It may be a read error: a sequence one base away is much more abundant. This chain uses TRBV5-6 with TRBJ1-5, with D tentatively TRBD1 (5 bases). The germline V and J ends were trimmed by 10 bases and 6 bases, with 26 bases remaining between them. Germline CDR1 is SGHDT and CDR2 is YYEEEE. The CDR3 covers 16 residues. The CDR3 sequence: CAGIPSDRDPGQPQHF. The CDR3 nucleotides read TGTGCCGGCATCCCCAGTGACCGGGACCCAGGTCAGCCCCAGCATTTT.

The sample holds one count of this clonotype. The CDR3 DNA reads as TGTGCCAGCAGTGGAAGTAGAAAAAGGTCATCCAGGTGGGACAATGAGCAGTTCTTC. Its protein product is CASSGSRKRSSRWDNEQFF. This rearrangement joins TRBV2 to TRBJ2-1; no firm D call. V gave up 4 bases and J gave up 5 bases, with 27 bases separating them. This CDR3 is built from 19 residues. The germline V gene has CDR1 SNHLY and CDR2 FYNNEI.

This clonotype was seen many times. The chain combines TRBV2 with TRBJ2-7; 7 bases line up with TRBD2. Germline V lookup: CDR1 SNHLY, CDR2 FYNNEI. V lost 5 bases to trimming and J lost 9 bases; unmatched junction nucleotides: 7. CDR3 length equals 12 residues. The chain's CDR3 is CASSRGDYLQYF. DNA of the CDR3: TGTGCCAGCAGTCGGGGGGATTATTTGCAGTACTTC.

This chain joins TRBV11-2 and TRBJ2-1; D not resolved. In germline, CDR1 is SGHAT, CDR2 FQNNGV. The CDR3 has 12 amino acids. The V end lost 5 bases, the J end lost 9 bases, and 11 bases lay between the germline ends. The CDR3 DNA sequence: TGTGCCAGCAGCCGACCCGGCGTTGAGCAGTTCTTC. It translates to CASSRPGVEQFF.